The next 5 T cell receptor beta chains were all read from a single sample in a study of CD8+CD57+ T cells in acquired aplastic anemia. Using genomic DNA as the template, TCR beta VDJ and CDR3 profiling was carried out. From the reads, TCRdb called clonotypes with MiXCR, one entry per CDR3 protein. Here the sample spans about 470,000 distinct CDR3 sequences, around 30% being singletons. It was patients with CD8+CD57+ cell expansion by flow cytometry who were chosen for sequencing. Specimen: sorted CD4+, CD8+, or CD8+CD57+ T cells (not recorded which) from PBMCs. The receptor source for this set is a human donor with aplastic anemia.

The gene calls are TRBV7-9 and TRBJ2-3; the D is unclear. CDR1 and CDR2 (germline): SEHNR, FQNEAQ (reference sequence). V lost 2 bases to trimming and J lost 2 bases, with 8 bases between them. The CDR3 loop spans 14 amino acids. CDR3 amino acids: CASSLLVATDTQYF. The CDR3 nucleotides read TGTGCCAGCAGCTTACTCGTAGCCACAGATACGCAGTATTTT.

This clonotype came up many times. The chain couples TRBV11-2 to TRBJ2-1; D call uncertain. V was trimmed by 3 bases and J by 0 bases, leaving 6 bases between them. This CDR3 is 14 amino acids long. Germline CDR1 SGHAT, CDR2 FQNNGV. CDR3 coding DNA: TGTGCCAGCAGCTTGTCGAGCTCCTACAATGAGCAGTTCTTC. It is translated as CASSLSSSYNEQFF.

There are many counts of this clonotype. V gene TRBV15 combines with J gene TRBJ1-4; D remains unclear. The CDR3 runs to 13 residues. Trimming took off 6 bases at V and 5 bases at J, with 10 bases between the two ends. The germline V gene encodes CDR1 LNHNV and CDR2 YYDKDF (reference sequence). The CDR3 DNA is TGTGCCACCAGTTCCACCCTCAATGAAAAACTGTTTTTT. It encodes CATSSTLNEKLFF. The full variable domain, its missing parts supplied by reference TRBV15 and TRBJ1-4, is DAMVIQNPRYQVTQFGKPVTLSCSQTLNHNVMYWYQQKSSQAPKLLFHYYDKDFNNEADTPDNFQSRRPNTSFCFLDIRSPGLGDTAMYLCATSSTLNEKLFFGSGTQLSVL.

The genes are TRBV20-1 and TRBJ1-4; D perhaps matches TRBD1 (5 bases). The CDR3 is 17 amino acids. The V gene lost 0 bases and the J gene lost 10 bases, with 24 bases spanning the gap. Germline lookup yields CDR1 DFQATT and CDR2 SNEGSKA (reference sequence). The DNA for the CDR3 is TGCAGTGCTAGAGATTCGTGGAGGGGTGGTGTAGAGGGAAAACTGTTTTTT. Translating it yields CSARDSWRGGVEGKLFF.

This clonotype occurred many times. CDR3 residues: CTIHRGLSTDTQYF. DNA of the CDR3: TGCACAATACACAGGGGGCTCAGCACAGATACGCAGTATTTT. The rearrangement links TRBV29-1 to TRBJ2-3; TRBD1 matches at 9 bases. The CDR3 consists of 14 residues. Germline CDR1 reads SQVTM; CDR2 reads ANQGSEA.